The present T cell receptor (beta chain) was sequenced within a study of human T cells and chemical hapten exposure. This clonotype was recorded at least ten times. The junction and the germline gene differ at one end; a read error may be behind it. Individual cDNA molecules received unique molecular identifiers in the library. TCRdb called the RACE reads again in MiXCR, with one record for every CDR3 protein. The sample holds fewer than 40,000 distinct CDR3 sequences; over 9.5% are singletons and the top ten take over 2%. Time point denoted: patch test 3, about 24 weeks after DPC sensitization. Noted treatment: therapeutic diphenylcyclopropenone sensitization with weekly scalp DPC. The total RNA was obtained from whole blood that was not fractionated. The study drew its donors from alopecia patients who were 18 to 70 years old and suitable for DPC. This TCR was sampled from a woman aged 40 to 50 with alopecia areata. Some clones in this sample may be carry-over from other donors' samples. The starting material was whole blood, obtained in connection with sensitization to the hapten diphenylcyclopropenone (DPC).

The CDR3 nucleotides are TGCGCCACCCGCAGGGGGGATGGCTACACCTTC. Translation gives CATRRGDGYTF. V is TRBV12-3 or TRBV12-4 and J is TRBJ1-2; 7 bases agree with TRBD1. The CDR3 extends over 11 amino acids.